A selection of T cell receptor beta chains follows, all from one sample in a study of healthy donors' naive CD4 and CD8 T cells. MiXCR, applied by TCRdb to the reads, yields one record per CDR3 protein. This table holds around 180,000 distinct CDR3 sequences, nearly 75% found once. The sequencing sample was made of naive CD4+ and CD8+ T cells sorted from blood, pooled from several donors. Every receptor here comes from a pool of human donors in good health; the sample pools cells from several healthy donors. Both conserved end residues are part of each CDR3. The D gene is left open where the match is weak. Only some rows state a clone size, as once, few, many or a class for expanded clones.

d_call	v_call	j_call	clone_size	cdr3_aa	cdr3_nt
-	TRBV5-5	TRBJ1-3	-	CASRLGNTIYF	TGTGCCAGCAGATTGGGAAACACCATATATTTT
-	TRBV5-1	TRBJ2-1	-	CASSLVLAAVNEQFF	TGCGCCAGCAGCTTAGTATTAGCGGCCGTTAATGAGCAGTTCTTC
TRBD2	TRBV29-1	TRBJ2-5	few	CSVVPTSDQETQYF	TGCAGCGTTGTCCCCACTAGCGACCAAGAGACCCAGTACTTC
-	TRBV4-3	TRBJ2-2	-	CASSQERTANTGELFF	TGCGCCAGCAGCCAAGAGAGGACGGCGAACACCGGGGAGCTGTTTTTT
TRBD1	TRBV5-4	TRBJ2-7	-	CASSLVGQAYEQYF	TGTGCCAGCAGCTTGGTCGGACAGGCGTACGAGCAGTACTTC
-	TRBV29-1	TRBJ2-5	few	CSVGHGGETQYF	TGCAGCGTGGGACACGGTGGAGAGACCCAGTACTTC
TRBD1	TRBV19	TRBJ1-2	-	CASSTRDRVYGYTF	TGTGCCAGTAGTACCCGGGACAGGGTTTATGGCTACACCTTC
TRBD2	TRBV20-1	TRBJ2-1	-	CSANRGSSPYNEQFF	TGCAGTGCGAATCGCGGGAGTTCACCCTACAATGAGCAGTTCTTC
TRBD1	TRBV29-1	TRBJ2-7	-	CSVYGQGVTYEQYF	TGCAGCGTTTACGGACAGGGAGTAACCTACGAGCAGTACTTC
TRBD1	TRBV19	TRBJ2-7	-	CASSHRGQSYEQYF	TGTGCCAGTAGCCACAGGGGCCAGTCCTACGAGCAGTACTTC
-	TRBV29-1	TRBJ1-1	few	CSVGRYTEAFF	TGCAGCGTTGGACGGTACACTGAAGCTTTCTTT
-	TRBV30	TRBJ2-3	-	CAWSQGLPSTDTQYF	TGTGCCTGGAGTCAAGGACTCCCTAGCACAGATACGCAGTATTTT
-	TRBV29-1	TRBJ2-3	-	CSVEGPNQGQYF	TGCAGCGTTGAAGGACCAAACCAGGGGCAGTATTTT
-	TRBV10-3	TRBJ2-3	-	CAISESASTDTQYF	TGTGCCATCAGTGAGTCGGCTAGCACAGATACGCAGTATTTT